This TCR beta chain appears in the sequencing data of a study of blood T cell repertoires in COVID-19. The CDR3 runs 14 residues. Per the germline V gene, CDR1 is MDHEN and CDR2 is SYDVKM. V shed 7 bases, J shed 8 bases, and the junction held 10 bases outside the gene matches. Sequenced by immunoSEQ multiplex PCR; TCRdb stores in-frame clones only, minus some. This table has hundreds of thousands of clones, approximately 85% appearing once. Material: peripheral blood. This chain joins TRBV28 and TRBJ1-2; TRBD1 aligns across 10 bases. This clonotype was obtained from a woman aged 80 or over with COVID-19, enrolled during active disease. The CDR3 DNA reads TGTGCCAGCATTCGACAGGGGGCTGCACACGGCTACACCTTC. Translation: CASIRQGAAHGYTF.